This is a list of T cell receptor beta chains from one sample in a study of neoadjuvant anti-PD-1 for oral cavity cancer. Assay: immunoSEQ multiplex PCR; the TCRdb copy retains only in-frame clones and omits some. The sample includes 55,000 to 75,000 clones, about 90% of them seen just once. The source material was PBMCs, sampled after nivolumab (anti-PD-1) treatment. These receptors were taken from a person between 40 and 80 years old with oral cavity squamous cell carcinoma. The CDR3 runs from the conserved cysteine through the conserved F or W. The D gene is left open where the match is weak. Clone size is shown for a subset of rows, as once, few, many or a class of expanded clone.

>NA|TRBJ2-2|NA|TRBV7-3
CASSLQGGLNTGELFF
TGTGCCAGCAGCTTACAGGGCGGTCTAAACACCGGGGAGCTGTTTTTT
>TRBD1|TRBJ1-1|NA|TRBV28
CASSLRTGWWTEAFF
TGTGCCAGCAGTTTACGGACAGGGTGGTGGACTGAAGCTTTCTTT
>NA|TRBJ1-1|NA|TRBV6-5
CASSEGLLNTEAFF
TGTGCCAGCAGTGAGGGGCTGCTGAACACTGAAGCTTTCTTT
>NA|TRBJ1-1|few|TRBV6-1
CASSEATRSEAFF
TGTGCCAGCAGTGAAGCAACGAGGAGTGAAGCTTTCTTT
>TRBD1|TRBJ2-5|NA|TRBV29-1
CSNFRLTGANQETQYF
TGCAGCAACTTCAGACTGACAGGGGCCAACCAAGAGACCCAGTACTTC
>NA|TRBJ2-5|NA|TRBV19
CASSMGGWGRETQYF
TGTGCCAGTAGTATGGGGGGATGGGGCCGTGAGACCCAGTACTTC
>NA|TRBJ1-2|once|TRBV7-9
CASSASGYGYTF
TGTGCCAGCAGCGCCAGCGGCTATGGCTACACCTTC
>NA|TRBJ1-2|NA|TRBV28
CASLTGKLGGYTF
TGTGCCAGCCTGACCGGGAAACTTGGGGGCTACACCTTC
>TRBD2|TRBJ2-3|NA|TRBV5-1
CASSLGASGATDTQYF
TGCGCCAGCAGCTTGGGAGCGAGCGGGGCTACAGATACGCAGTATTTT
>NA|TRBJ2-1|NA|TRBV9
CASSPGPGNEQFF
TGTGCCAGCAGCCCGGGCCCGGGCAATGAGCAGTTCTTC
>TRBD1|TRBJ2-7|NA|TRBV15
CATSRGGGASEQYF
TGTGCCACCAGCAGAGGAGGGGGCGCGTCCGAGCAGTACTTC
>TRBD1|TRBJ1-4|NA|TRBV4-1
CASSQGRDRGSEKLFF
TGCGCCAGCAGCCAAGGCCGGGACAGGGGTAGCGAAAAACTGTTTTTT
>TRBD1|TRBJ2-1|NA|TRBV6-1
CASRTGTGGYNEQFF
TGTGCCAGCAGAACCGGGACAGGGGGGTACAATGAGCAGTTCTTC
>NA|TRBJ2-1|NA|TRBV10-3
CAISKSSYNEQFF
TGTGCCATCAGTAAGAGCTCCTACAATGAGCAGTTCTTC
>TRBD2|TRBJ2-1|NA|TRBV10-3
CAISAPGRGRYNEQFF
TGTGCCATCAGTGCCCCCGGGAGGGGGAGATACAATGAGCAGTTCTTC